One sample yielded the 32 T cell receptor beta chains listed below, sequenced in a study of blood T cell repertoires in COVID-19. Clones were sequenced by immunoSEQ multiplex PCR, and TCRdb holds only the in-frame ones, with some missing. Among approximately 300,000 clones listed, 80% to 95% were seen once. Sequencing was done on a sample of peripheral blood. Receptors were obtained from a woman under 40 with COVID-19, enrolled during active disease.

This clone came up a few times. The V call is TRBV2, the J call TRBJ2-7; 9 bases fit TRBD2. CDR1 is SNHLY and CDR2 is FYNNEI in the germline V gene. The CDR3 spans 14 residues. V lost 8 bases, J lost 7 bases, and 12 bases stayed unmatched. The CDR3 bases are TGTGCCAGCGCGGGGGGGCTAGGCTCAGTAGAGCAGTACTTC. It yields the protein CASAGGLGSVEQYF.

This clone was seen just once. The chain combines TRBV4-1 with TRBJ1-1; 9 bases line up with TRBD1. Germline V gene data show CDR1 as MGHRA and CDR2 as YSYEKL. After removal of 6 bases from V and 1 base from J, the junction contained 6 bases not matched to a gene. There are 15 residues in the CDR3. The CDR3 loop is CASSIDRGTNTEAFF. The DNA of the CDR3 is TGCGCCAGCAGTATAGACAGGGGGACGAACACTGAAGCTTTCTTT.

This chain connects TRBV29-1 to TRBJ2-3; weak D call: TRBD2 (6 bases). V lost 1 base, J lost 5 bases, and 22 bases lay in between. CDR1 is SQVTM and CDR2 is ANQGSEA in the germline V gene. This CDR3 region has 17 residues. The CDR3 sequence is CSVEVFGGGGEVDTQYF. The CDR3 nucleotides are TGCAGCGTTGAAGTTTTCGGGGGTGGTGGGGAGGTAGATACGCAGTATTTT.

The gene calls are TRBV2 and TRBJ1-5; D is possibly TRBD1 (5 bases). This CDR3 is 14 amino acids long. V shed 0 bases and J shed 13 bases, with 16 bases lying between them. Germline CDR1 reads SNHLY; CDR2 reads FYNNEI. CDR3: CASSEALQGTTQHF. The CDR3 bases are TGTGCCAGCAGTGAAGCGCTTCAGGGTACGACGCAGCATTTT.

This chain uses TRBV4-1 with TRBJ1-2; possibly TRBD1 for D (5 bases). The CDR3 is 15 residues long. From germline, CDR1 is MGHRA and CDR2 YSYEKL. V dropped 4 bases and J dropped 4 bases, with 16 bases sitting between them. The CDR3 DNA is TGCGCCAGCAGCCGCTCCGGGGGGGAGGGCTATGGCTACACCTTC. Its protein product is CASSRSGGEGYGYTF.

V usage is TRBV18 and J usage is TRBJ2-7; TRBD1 matches at 8 bases. The germline V gene encodes CDR1 KGHSH and CDR2 LQKENI. V gave up 3 bases and J gave up 3 bases; unmatched junction bases: 4. CDR3 length: 14 amino acids. DNA of the CDR3: TGTGCCAGCTCACCCACAGGGGGTAACTACGAGCAGTACTTC. Protein sequence: CASSPTGGNYEQYF.

The chain has TRBV14 and TRBJ1-5; D is unclear. Germline lookup yields CDR1 SGHDN and CDR2 FVKESK. The length of the CDR3 is 12 residues. The V end was cut by 6 bases, the J end by 2 bases, with 5 bases between. Written as DNA, the CDR3 is TGTGCCAGCAGTCTCGGCAATCAGCCCCAGCATTTT. Translating it yields CASSLGNQPQHF.

This rearrangement joins TRBV9 to TRBJ1-1; D unclear. The CDR3 spans 14 residues. Trimming removed 6 bases from V and 4 bases from J, with 16 bases in between. Germline V gene lookup returns CDR1 SGDLS and CDR2 YYNGEE. CDR3 nucleotides: TGTGCCAGCAACTCCGGTGATAGTTCCACTGAAGCTTTCTTT. Its translation is CASNSGDSSTEAFF.

This chain connects TRBV18 to TRBJ2-3; 14 nucleotides match TRBD2. This CDR3 is built from 16 residues. Germline V CDR1 and CDR2: KGHSH, LQKENI. J lost 4 bases, V lost 0 bases, and 0 bases had no gene match. In DNA, the CDR3 is TGTGCCAGCTCACCACCGGGACTAGCGGGAGCAGATACGCAGTATTTT. This codes for CASSPPGLAGADTQYF.

The chain joins TRBV5-1 to TRBJ1-1, with TRBD1 as a possible D gene (6 bases). Between the trimmed V and J ends, which lost 6 bases and 2 bases, there was a span of 14 bases. The CDR3 loop spans 14 amino acids. Germline lookup yields CDR1 SGHRS and CDR2 YFSETQ. The CDR3 region is CASNPDSTNTEAFF. The CDR3 bases are TGCGCCAGCAACCCGGACAGTACTAACACTGAAGCTTTCTTT.

This chain uses TRBV2 with TRBJ1-5; TRBD1 matches 9 bases. V lost 4 bases, J lost 6 bases, and 4 bases stayed unmatched. Germline CDR1 SNHLY, CDR2 FYNNEI. The CDR3 runs to 14 residues. Written as DNA, the CDR3 is TGTGCCAGCAGTGGGGACAGGGTGGCTCAGCCCCAGCATTTT. Translating gives CASSGDRVAQPQHF.

V gene TRBV18 combines with J gene TRBJ1-2, with D hard to call. The CDR3 sequence is 14 residues long. Trimming removed 2 bases at V and 4 bases at J, with 11 bases between. In germline, CDR1 is KGHSH, CDR2 LQKENI. The CDR3 loop is CASSPAGAGYGYTF. In DNA, the CDR3 is TGTGCCAGCTCACCAGCAGGCGCCGGCTATGGCTACACCTTC.

This chain connects TRBV5-1 to TRBJ2-7; 10 bases line up with TRBD1. Per the germline V gene, CDR1 is SGHRS and CDR2 is YFSETQ. The junction had 6 bases not matched to a gene; V was cut back by 4 bases and J by 2 bases. This CDR3 is 15 amino acids long. CDR3 DNA sequence: TGCGCCAGCAGCAACCGGGACAGGGGACCCTACGAGCAGTACTTC. This gives the protein CASSNRDRGPYEQYF.

This clone was seen a single time. The chain links TRBV15 to TRBJ1-2; no clear D. The CDR3 is 15 residues long. The V gene's germline CDR1 is LNHNV and CDR2 YYDKDF (reference sequence). V was shortened by 0 bases and J by 3 bases, with 11 bases between the two germline ends. The DNA for the CDR3 is TGTGCCACCAGCAGAGATGCTACCGGAGACTATGGCTACACCTTC. Amino acid sequence: CATSRDATGDYGYTF.

This sequence joins TRBV30 and TRBJ2-7; D is possibly TRBD2 (5 bases). Germline V CDR1 and CDR2: GTSNPN, SVGIG (reference sequence). The length of the CDR3 is 13 residues. Trimming stripped 4 bases from V and 2 bases from J, with 12 bases between. CDR3 nucleotides: TGTGCCTGGAACTTACAGCGGACCTACGAGCAGTACTTC. It specifies CAWNLQRTYEQYF.

The V and J genes are TRBV5-1 and TRBJ2-1; D is ambiguous. V was pared by 0 bases and J by 3 bases, with 7 bases between. The germline V gene has CDR1 SGHRS and CDR2 YFSETQ. CDR3 length equals 14 residues. Here the CDR3 reads CASSLDQVYNEQFF. In DNA form, the CDR3 reads TGCGCCAGCAGCTTGGATCAGGTCTACAATGAGCAGTTCTTC.

The chain joins TRBV6-5 to TRBJ2-3; possible D gene TRBD1, 6 bases. Trimming took off 7 bases at V and 2 bases at J, with 16 bases between the two ends. CDR3 length: 15 amino acids. Germline CDR1 is MNHEY and CDR2 is SVGAGI. The CDR3: CASTGASRFTDTQYF. DNA for the CDR3: TGTGCCAGCACAGGGGCTAGCAGATTCACAGATACGCAGTATTTT.

The rearrangement joins TRBV10-3 to TRBJ2-3, with TRBD2 as a possible D gene (5 bases). Germline V gene sequence: CDR1 ENHRY, CDR2 SYGVKD. The germline V and J ends were trimmed by 10 bases and 1 base, with 15 bases remaining between them. CDR3 length: 14 amino acids. The CDR3 reads CATRLRVGTDTQYF. In nucleotides, the CDR3 is TGTGCCACCCGATTGCGGGTTGGCACAGATACGCAGTATTTT.

The CDR3 DNA reads TGTGCCAGCAGCCCCCAAAATAGCGGGAGGGCTTACAATGAGCAGTTCTTC. Amino acid sequence: CASSPQNSGRAYNEQFF. The rearrangement joins TRBV3-1 (or the pseudogene TRBV3-2) to TRBJ2-1, with TRBD2 identical over 11 bases. Trimming took 4 bases from V and 4 from J; bases not matched to a gene: 9. Germline CDR1 and CDR2: LGHDT and YNNKEL (reference sequence). The CDR3 consists of 17 residues.

The chain links TRBV6-5 to TRBJ1-2, with D possibly matching TRBD1 (5 bases). Germline loops: CDR1 MNHEY, CDR2 SVGAGI. Trimming took 7 bases from V and 0 from J, leaving 15 bases between them. The CDR3 consists of 15 residues. The CDR3 DNA reads TGTGCCAGCATTCGGACACTGGCGGCTAACTATGGCTACACCTTC. Its protein product is CASIRTLAANYGYTF.

The rearrangement links TRBV9 to TRBJ2-1; 14 nucleotides line up with TRBD2. The CDR3 is made up of 15 amino acids. J gave up 8 bases and V 4 bases, and 5 bases lay outside the gene matches. Germline-derived CDR1 and CDR2 are SGDLS and YYNGEE. CDR3 nucleotide sequence: TGTGCCAGCAGCCCGGGGACTAGCGGGAGTCATGAGCAGTTCTTC. Translating gives CASSPGTSGSHEQFF.

This clone was picked up one time. V and J are TRBV10-3 and TRBJ1-1; 7 bases are a match to TRBD1. This CDR3 is 13 amino acids long. J gave up 6 bases and V 5 bases, and 6 bases lay outside the gene matches. Germline assignment: CDR1 ENHRY and CDR2 SYGVKD. In DNA form, the CDR3 reads TGTGCCATCAGTCAGACAGGGATCGCTGAAGCTTTCTTT. Protein: CAISQTGIAEAFF.

The chain links TRBV5-1 to TRBJ1-2, with TRBD1 as a possible D gene (6 bases). The CDR3 spans 14 residues. CDR1 and CDR2 (germline): SGHRS, YFSETQ. Trimming shortened V by 3 bases and J by 7 bases, and 16 bases separated the two germline ends. The CDR3 bases are TGCGCCAGCAGCTGGGACGCGGGGGGCCCTGGCTACACCTTC. It translates to CASSWDAGGPGYTF.

The CDR3 here is CASSPGSGTGNEQFF. The CDR3 DNA sequence: TGTGCCAGCAGCCCCGGTAGCGGGACCGGCAATGAGCAGTTCTTC. The chain has TRBV11-1 and TRBJ2-1; 8 bases line up with TRBD2. V shed 5 bases and J 6 bases; nucleotides not matched to a gene: 9. The V gene's germline CDR1 is SGHAT and CDR2 FQDESV (reference sequence). This CDR3 has 15 residues.

The chain carries TRBV28 and TRBJ1-5, with 12 bases identical to TRBD1. The V and J ends lost 7 bases and 9 bases, in that order; junction bases with no gene match: 13. Germline V lookup: CDR1 MDHEN, CDR2 SYDVKM. The CDR3 spans 16 residues. CDR3 bases: TGTGCCAGCAACTGGAGTGGGACAGGGGGCTTGCGGCCCCAGCATTTT. Translated, it gives CASNWSGTGGLRPQHF.

The J gene is TRBJ2-1, the V gene TRBV24-1; 8 bases are shared with TRBD1. CDR1 and CDR2 (germline): KGHDR, SFDVKD. The CDR3 extends over 15 amino acids. The junction had 6 bases not matched to a gene; V was cut back by 5 bases and J by 4 bases. The CDR3 sequence is CATSVSQGVYNEQFF. The DNA for the CDR3 is TGTGCCACCAGTGTTTCACAGGGGGTTTACAATGAGCAGTTCTTC.

The gene calls are TRBV28 and TRBJ1-3; a possible D gene is TRBD1 (5 bases). This CDR3 region has 16 residues. Trimming left V 2 bases short and J 3 bases short, with 14 bases between. Germline values: CDR1 MDHEN, CDR2 SYDVKM. This chain's CDR3 is CASSLGRGRHGNTIYF. For the CDR3, the DNA is TGTGCCAGCAGTTTAGGGAGGGGACGGCATGGAAACACCATATATTTT.

V gene TRBV28 combines with J gene TRBJ2-5, with D maybe TRBD2 (5 bases). The germline CDR1 and CDR2 sequences are MDHEN and SYDVKM. V was pared by 3 bases and J by 4 bases, with 12 bases between. CDR3 length: 14 residues. The CDR3 loop reads CASSFDNGGETQYF. The DNA for the CDR3 is TGTGCCAGCAGTTTCGACAACGGAGGAGAGACCCAGTACTTC.

V usage is TRBV25-1 and J usage is TRBJ1-2; 7 bases align to TRBD1. The germline V gene encodes CDR1 MGHDK and CDR2 SYGVNS. V lost 6 bases to trimming and J lost 8 bases; unmatched junction nucleotides: 6. The CDR3 totals 12 residues. The CDR3 nucleotides read TGTGCCAGCAGCAAGGGGGCCTACGGCTACACCTTC. It is translated as CASSKGAYGYTF.

The J gene is TRBJ1-5, the V gene TRBV4-1; possible D gene TRBD1, 6 bases. CDR1 and CDR2 (germline): MGHRA, YSYEKL. There are 15 residues in the CDR3. Trimming removed 0 bases from V and 11 bases from J, with 17 bases in between. The CDR3 spells CASSQDGGSSIAQHF. The DNA of the CDR3 is TGCGCCAGCAGCCAAGATGGGGGCAGTTCGATCGCCCAGCATTTT.

The DNA for the CDR3 is TGTGCCAGCAGCGCGGGAAGGCAGTTCTTC. It is translated as CASSAGRQFF. The chain is built from TRBV7-2 and TRBJ2-1, with a tentative D call TRBD2 (6 bases). The CDR3 is 10 residues long. Germline V gene sequence: CDR1 SGHTA, CDR2 FQGNSA. Trimming cost V 5 bases and J 12 bases, with 8 bases left between them.

This clone occurred a few times. The genes are TRBV3-1 (or the pseudogene TRBV3-2) and TRBJ2-7; D may be TRBD2 (6 bases). V lost 4 bases, J lost 6 bases, and 25 bases lay in between. The CDR3 runs to 17 residues. Per germline, CDR1 LGHDT and CDR2 YNNKEL (reference sequence). CDR3 protein: CASSRFHRRHRGTEQYF. The DNA of the CDR3 is TGTGCCAGCAGCCGATTCCACCGCCGGCACCGGGGGACCGAGCAGTACTTC.